The T cell receptor (beta chain) described here comes from a study of vaccination and CD4 T cells after COVID-19. The treatment was: roughly 10-day PBMC culture with coronavirus spike peptide pools or control peptides (ViraFEST assay). Sequence data for DNA of cultured CD4+ T cells were generated by the Oncomine TCR Beta short-read assay. TCRdb called the PCR reads again in MiXCR, with one record for every CDR3 protein. The data contain approximately 13,000 distinct CDR3 sequences, 61% of them singletons. The ends were cut back, 6 bases at V and 8 bases at J, with 17 bases in the middle. CDR3 size: 15 residues. Germline assignment: CDR1 KGHSH and CDR2 LQKENI. Study-wide results and caveats: 304 of 307 vaccine-specific clones from convalescent patients were spike mono-reactive.

Of note for this clonotype: No antigen is known for it.

The genes are TRBV18 and TRBJ1-6, with D possibly being TRBD1 (6 bases). Sequenced sample: CD4+ T cells from blood, cultured in vitro. This clonotype originated in a human donor who had recovered from COVID-19. The CDR3 region is CASSQRQAADSPLHF. DNA of the CDR3: TGTGCCAGCTCCCAAAGACAGGCCGCCGATTCACCCCTCCACTTT. Looking up the rest from reference TRBV18 and TRBJ1-6 gives the full variable domain: NAGVMQNPRHLVRRRGQEARLRCSPMKGHSHVYWYRQLPEEGLKFMVYLQKENIIDESGMPKERFSAEFPKEGPSILRIQQVVRGDSAAYFCASSQRQAADSPLHFGNGTRLTVT.